A single sample gave rise to the 31 T cell receptor beta chains below, sequenced in a study of OX40 agonist ivuxolimab in advanced cancers. Libraries were prepared by immunoSEQ multiplex PCR; TCRdb keeps only in-frame clonotypes and omits some of them. The sample includes about 44,000 clones, around 80% seen only once; the top ten take more than 6%. The sample consisted of CD4+ or CD8+ T cells sorted from blood, taken in a trial of the OX40 agonist ivuxolimab. These receptors were obtained from an adult with an advanced solid tumor such as melanoma, head and neck, liver or kidney cancer.

The J gene is TRBJ1-3, the V gene TRBV19; D not resolved. CDR1 LNHDA and CDR2 SQIVND come from the germline V gene (reference sequence). Trimming cost V 1 base and J 4 bases, with 8 bases left between them. This CDR3 has 14 residues. The DNA of the CDR3 is TGTGCCAGTAGTATAGGAGAAATGGGAAACACCATATATTTT. Translation gives CASSIGEMGNTIYF.

The rearrangement uses TRBV19 and TRBJ1-4; D unclear. V gave up 6 bases and J gave up 4 bases, with 15 bases separating them. This CDR3 is 15 amino acids long. The germline V gene encodes CDR1 LNHDA and CDR2 SQIVND (reference sequence). The CDR3 spells CASRNDRRLNEKLFF. The CDR3 bases are TGTGCCAGTAGAAATGACCGGAGGCTTAATGAAAAACTGTTTTTT.

The gene calls are TRBV10-3 and TRBJ2-3; 9 bases match TRBD1. Looked up from germline, CDR1 is ENHRY and CDR2 is SYGVKD. V gave up 6 bases and J gave up 7 bases; unmatched junction bases: 8. The CDR3 is 14 amino acids. The CDR3 is CAIRWGTGPNTQYF. In DNA form, the CDR3 reads TGTGCCATCAGGTGGGGGACAGGGCCAAATACGCAGTATTTT.

The rearrangement joins TRBV29-1 to TRBJ2-3; tentatively, D is TRBD1 (5 bases). This CDR3 is 13 amino acids long. Trimming cost V 4 bases and J 2 bases, with 10 bases left between them. CDR1 and CDR2 (germline): SQVTM, ANQGSEA. The CDR3: CSVVTGYTDTQYF. CDR3 DNA sequence: TGCAGCGTTGTAACAGGCTACACAGATACGCAGTATTTT.

CDR3 residues: CASSQRRGAGSTDTQYF. Written as DNA, the CDR3 is TGTGCCAGCAGCCAGCGGCGGGGAGCGGGCAGCACAGATACGCAGTATTTT. The rearrangement uses TRBV7-6 and TRBJ2-3, with a tentative D call TRBD2 (6 bases). Trimming removed 5 bases at V and 0 bases at J, with 18 bases between. Germline V gene data show CDR1 as SGHVS and CDR2 as FNYEAQ. CDR3 length equals 17 residues.

This chain links TRBV7-6 with TRBJ2-7; D unresolved. Trimming took 5 bases from V and 0 from J, leaving 14 bases between them. CDR1 and CDR2 (germline): SGHVS, FNYEAQ. There are 15 residues in the CDR3. CDR3 in DNA: TGTGCCAGCAGCCCTTGGTCACCAAGCTCCTACGAGCAGTACTTC. Its translation: CASSPWSPSSYEQYF.

The V gene is TRBV4-3, the J gene TRBJ2-1, with D possibly matching TRBD2 (6 bases). Germline loops: CDR1 LGHNA, CDR2 YSLEER. The CDR3 covers 13 residues. V was shortened by 1 base and J by 5 bases, with 6 bases between the two germline ends. DNA of the CDR3: TGCGCCAGCAGCCAAGCGGGGGACAATGAGCAGTTCTTC. Translating it yields CASSQAGDNEQFF.

The chain links TRBV18 to TRBJ2-7, with D perhaps TRBD1 (5 bases). Trimming took 5 bases from V and 2 from J, leaving 16 bases between them. Germline CDR1 is KGHSH and CDR2 is LQKENI. The CDR3 has 15 amino acids. In DNA form, the CDR3 reads TGTGCCAGCTCAGGGATTGGGGCCGACGCCTACGAGCAGTACTTC. Amino acids: CASSGIGADAYEQYF.

The genes are TRBV5-1 and TRBJ1-4; D gene ambiguous. The V and J ends lost 4 bases and 7 bases respectively, with 17 bases between them. The CDR3 contains 15 residues. The germline V gene encodes CDR1 SGHRS and CDR2 YFSETQ. The CDR3 reads CASSPSIGRGEKLFF. As DNA, the CDR3 is TGCGCCAGCAGCCCCTCGATCGGACGGGGTGAAAAACTGTTTTTT.

This clone has only a few counts. This chain links TRBV14 with TRBJ1-4, with TRBD1 matching 11 bases. The trim removed 4 bases at V and 8 bases at J, leaving 6 bases unmatched. Germline CDR1 is SGHDN and CDR2 is FVKESK. The CDR3 covers 15 residues. For the CDR3, the DNA is TGTGCCAGCAGCCCTTGGGACAGGGGGGTCGAAAAACTGTTTTTT. This translates into CASSPWDRGVEKLFF.

The chain uses TRBV5-8 and TRBJ2-7; 8 bases match TRBD1. V was pared by 2 bases and J by 2 bases, with 6 bases of the junction left unmatched. This CDR3 spans 15 amino acids. The germline CDR1 and CDR2 sequences are SGHTS and YDEGEE. CDR3 loop: CASSLGGTGAYEQYF. The CDR3 DNA reads as TGTGCCAGCAGCTTAGGAGGGACAGGAGCCTACGAGCAGTACTTC.

This chain links TRBV5-1 with TRBJ2-7; 10 bases map to TRBD1. The CDR3 covers 17 residues. From germline, CDR1 is SGHRS and CDR2 YFSETQ. V lost 0 bases, J lost 5 bases, and 11 bases stayed unmatched. The CDR3 DNA reads TGCGCCAGCAGCTTGGGTTTGGTGGGGACAGGGGACGACGAGCAGTACTTC. This translates into CASSLGLVGTGDDEQYF.

The gene calls are TRBV2 and TRBJ2-7; 10 nucleotides match TRBD1. From germline, CDR1 is SNHLY and CDR2 FYNNEI. With V trimmed by 5 bases and J by 9 bases, 16 bases remained unmatched. This CDR3 has 16 amino acids. CDR3 nucleotides: TGTGCCAGCAGTTATACCGCCGGGACAGGGGTCTCGGGGCAGTACTTC. It codes for CASSYTAGTGVSGQYF.

The chain has TRBV11-3 and TRBJ1-2, with 8 bases lining up with TRBD1. The CDR3 sequence is 13 residues long. Germline assignment: CDR1 SGHNT and CDR2 YENEEA. V shed 5 bases, J shed 4 bases, and the junction held 3 bases outside the gene matches. The chain's CDR3 is CASSQGQGYGYTF. In DNA form, the CDR3 reads TGTGCCAGCAGCCAAGGACAGGGCTATGGCTACACCTTC.

The rearrangement links TRBV19 to TRBJ1-2; 9 bases fit TRBD1. Germline loops: CDR1 LNHDA, CDR2 SQIVND (reference sequence). This CDR3 is built from 15 residues. J lost 7 bases, V lost 0 bases, and 6 bases had no gene match. CDR3 amino acids: CASSIDLQGAGGYTF. In DNA form, the CDR3 reads TGTGCCAGTAGTATAGACCTACAGGGGGCTGGTGGCTACACCTTC.

Only one count was recorded for this clone. This chain joins TRBV19 and TRBJ1-1; D perhaps matches TRBD1 (6 bases). Trimming took 2 bases from V and 5 from J, leaving 9 bases between them. Germline V CDR1 and CDR2: LNHDA, SQIVND (reference sequence). The length of the CDR3 is 13 residues. CDR3 protein: CASSIQGGTEAFF. The CDR3 DNA follows: TGTGCCAGTAGTATACAAGGGGGGACTGAAGCTTTCTTT.

The V call is TRBV15, the J call TRBJ1-3, with D unresolved. Germline values: CDR1 LNHNV, CDR2 YYDKDF (reference sequence). The CDR3 length is 13 residues. Trimming stripped 4 bases from V and 4 bases from J, with 8 bases between. The DNA of the CDR3 is TGTGCCACCAGCACTGGGAGAGGAAACACCATATATTTT. As protein: CATSTGRGNTIYF.

The chain employs TRBV7-8 and TRBJ2-3; 9 bases match TRBD2. Germline assignment: CDR1 SGHVS and CDR2 FQNEAQ. This CDR3 spans 17 amino acids. Trimming at V came to 5 bases and at J to 0 bases, leaving 9 bases not matched to a gene. CDR3 nucleotide sequence: TGTGCCAGCAGCACCGGGATAGCGGGAGTAAGCACAGATACGCAGTATTTT. Protein sequence: CASSTGIAGVSTDTQYF.

The chain has TRBV30 and TRBJ2-2, with a tentative D call TRBD2 (5 bases). Between the trimmed V and J ends, which lost 2 bases and 7 bases, there was a span of 14 bases. The CDR3 spans 14 residues. Germline CDR1 is GTSNPN and CDR2 is SVGIG (reference sequence). The CDR3: CAWSLGNNYGELFF. The CDR3 DNA sequence: TGTGCCTGGAGTCTCGGGAATAACTACGGGGAGCTGTTTTTT.

J is TRBJ1-1 and V is TRBV5-1, with D tentatively TRBD1 (5 bases). The CDR3 runs 14 residues. CDR1 is SGHRS, CDR2 YFSETQ, per germline. Trimming left V 2 bases short and J 2 bases short, with 10 bases between. The CDR3 DNA sequence: TGCGCCAGCAGCTTACAGGCCGAAAACACTGAAGCTTTCTTT. Residues: CASSLQAENTEAFF.

J is TRBJ2-5 and V is TRBV2; 10 positions agree with TRBD1. The CDR3 runs 16 residues. Germline V gene data show CDR1 as SNHLY and CDR2 as FYNNEI. V shed 7 bases, J shed 1 base, and the junction held 9 bases outside the gene matches. The CDR3 spells CASTLGGQGIQETQYF. The CDR3 DNA reads TGTGCCAGCACCCTGGGGGGACAGGGGATCCAAGAGACCCAGTACTTC.

J is TRBJ1-2 and V is TRBV28, with TRBD1 identical over 10 bases. The germline gives CDR1 MDHEN, CDR2 SYDVKM. Losses at the gene ends were 7 bases for V and 4 bases for J; bases not matched to a gene: 9. This CDR3 has 15 residues. Here the CDR3 DNA reads TGTGCCAGCATGGGGGGACAGGGGACCGCCTATGGCTACACCTTC. Amino acids: CASMGGQGTAYGYTF.

The rearrangement joins TRBV5-5 to TRBJ1-5; 7 bases are shared with TRBD1. From germline, CDR1 is SGHKS and CDR2 YYEKEE (reference sequence). V trimming: 4 bases; J trimming: 4 bases; junction bases outside the gene matches: 5. This CDR3 is built from 14 residues. The CDR3 region has the DNA TGTGCCAGCAGCCTACCAGGGGGGAATCAGCCCCAGCATTTT. This translates into CASSLPGGNQPQHF.

This rearrangement joins TRBV6-1 to TRBJ1-2; D is perhaps TRBD1 (5 bases). The CDR3 sequence is 14 residues long. Between the trimmed V and J ends, which lost 6 bases and 0 bases, there was a span of 11 bases. The germline gives CDR1 MNHNS, CDR2 SASEGT. The CDR3 reads CASSRGPTNYGYTF. In nucleotides, the CDR3 is TGTGCCAGCAGCCGGGGACCTACTAACTATGGCTACACCTTC.

The V gene is TRBV30, the J gene TRBJ1-3; D unresolved. V was clipped by 0 bases and J by 5 bases, with 8 bases between them. The V gene's germline CDR1 is GTSNPN and CDR2 SVGIG (reference sequence). The CDR3 has 13 amino acids. The CDR3 loop reads CAWSVNGRNTIYF. The CDR3 DNA reads TGTGCCTGGAGTGTAAACGGACGAAACACCATATATTTT.

This rearrangement joins TRBV11-2 to TRBJ2-7; D call uncertain. The ends were cut back, 0 bases at V and 7 bases at J, with 7 bases in the middle. This CDR3 contains 12 residues. The germline CDR1 and CDR2 sequences are SGHAT and FQNNGV. CDR3 sequence: CASSLDLGEQYF. CDR3 DNA sequence: TGTGCCAGCAGCTTAGACTTGGGGGAGCAGTACTTC.

V is TRBV9 and J is TRBJ2-7; D gene ambiguous. CDR1 is SGDLS, CDR2 YYNGEE, per germline. V was cut by 3 bases and J by 5 bases, with 6 bases left in between. CDR3 length equals 11 residues. CDR3 sequence: CASSAEDEQYF. In DNA, the CDR3 is TGTGCCAGCAGCGCCGAGGACGAGCAGTACTTC.

This CDR3 reads CASSSRVGAEPTEAFF. The CDR3 DNA reads TGTGCCAGCAGCTCCCGGGTGGGAGCGGAACCCACTGAAGCTTTCTTT. The V gene is TRBV7-8, the J gene TRBJ1-1; no clear D. CDR3 length: 16 amino acids. Germline CDR1 is SGHVS and CDR2 is FQNEAQ. V lost 4 bases to trimming and J lost 4 bases, with 19 bases between them.

The genes are TRBV10-1 and TRBJ1-2; perhaps TRBD1 as D (6 bases). V was pared by 4 bases and J by 8 bases, with 14 bases between. The germline V gene has CDR1 WNHNN and CDR2 SYGVQD (reference sequence). This CDR3 has 13 amino acids. This CDR3 reads CASSGNRDGGYTF. The CDR3 nucleotides are TGCGCCAGCAGTGGGAACAGGGACGGGGGCTACACCTTC.

The chain carries TRBV4-1 and TRBJ2-5; D perhaps matches TRBD1 (5 bases). Trimming stripped 1 base from V and 4 bases from J, with 10 bases between. The CDR3 covers 14 residues. The germline gives CDR1 MGHRA, CDR2 YSYEKL. The CDR3 loop reads CASSQALGPETQYF. The CDR3 coding sequence is TGCGCCAGCAGCCAAGCCCTGGGGCCAGAGACCCAGTACTTC.

This clone appeared once. The chain couples TRBV7-6 to TRBJ1-5; possibly TRBD1 for D (6 bases). The V end lost 1 base, the J end lost 5 bases, and 15 bases lay between the germline ends. This CDR3 spans 16 amino acids. Germline values: CDR1 SGHVS, CDR2 FNYEAQ. The CDR3 region has the DNA TGTGCCAGCAGCTTAGGACGGGAGGGGGGCCATCAGCCCCAGCATTTT. Protein sequence: CASSLGREGGHQPQHF. Together with reference TRBV7-6 and TRBJ1-5, the CDR3 gives the full variable domain: GAGVSQSPRYKVTKRGQDVALRCDPISGHVSLYWYRQALGQGPEFLTYFNYEAQQDKSGLPNDRFSAERPEGSISTLTIQRTEQRDSAMYRCASSLGREGGHQPQHFGDGTRLSIL.